Presented here are 8 T cell receptor beta chains from one specimen sequenced in a study of cytomegalovirus exposure and HLA in healthy donors. PCR employed 60 Vbeta and 13 Jbeta primers. Some clones are missing from TCRdb's copy, which holds only in-frame ones; the method was immunoSEQ multiplex PCR. The sample consists of more than 55,000 clones, about 73% of them appearing once. Sequenced sample: PBMCs. Receptors were obtained from an older woman in good health and CMV-seropositive.

This clone was recorded once. This rearrangement joins TRBV30 to TRBJ1-6; D possibly corresponds to TRBD1 (6 bases). The CDR3 extends over 13 amino acids. The V gene lost 4 bases and the J gene lost 7 bases, with 11 bases spanning the gap. CDR1 and CDR2 from the germline V gene are GTSNPN and SVGIG (reference sequence). CDR3 amino acids: CAWNREGNSPLHF. The CDR3 coding sequence is TGTGCCTGGAACAGGGAGGGGAATTCACCCCTCCACTTT.

This chain links TRBV19 with TRBJ2-1; D possibly corresponds to TRBD2 (6 bases). There are 17 residues in the CDR3. V lost 3 bases and J 1 base, leaving 16 bases between the germline ends. Per germline, CDR1 LNHDA and CDR2 SQIVND (reference sequence). The CDR3 sequence: CASSMEAGTQSYNEQFF. Written as DNA, the CDR3 is TGTGCCAGTAGTATGGAGGCGGGGACCCAATCCTACAATGAGCAGTTCTTC.

This chain connects TRBV5-1 to TRBJ1-2; D is perhaps TRBD1 (6 bases). The germline V gene encodes CDR1 SGHRS and CDR2 YFSETQ. V shed 0 bases and J shed 5 bases, with 17 bases lying between them. The CDR3 is 16 amino acids. The CDR3 region is CASSLAGDIGGYGYTF. DNA of the CDR3: TGCGCCAGCAGCTTGGCCGGGGACATCGGTGGATATGGCTACACCTTC.

This clone came up a few times. The J gene is TRBJ1-1, the V gene TRBV6-5, with D perhaps matching TRBD1 (6 bases). CDR3 length equals 13 residues. V was trimmed by 4 bases and J by 1 base, leaving 7 bases between them. CDR1 is MNHEY, CDR2 SVGAGI, per germline. The CDR3 region is CASSLGGNTEAFF. CDR3 DNA sequence: TGTGCCAGCAGTTTAGGGGGGAACACTGAAGCTTTCTTT.

The chain is built from TRBV6-1 and TRBJ2-7; 10 bases are shared with TRBD1. Unmatched junction bases numbered 5, after V lost 4 bases and J lost 2 bases. CDR3 length equals 15 residues. Germline V lookup: CDR1 MNHNS, CDR2 SASEGT. CDR3 bases: TGTGCCAGCAGTGCCACGGACAGGGGGACCTACGAGCAGTACTTC. As protein: CASSATDRGTYEQYF.

This clone turned up a few times. This chain uses TRBV2 with TRBJ1-1; the D is unclear. Trimming took 5 bases from V and 5 from J, leaving 6 bases between them. CDR1 and CDR2 (germline): SNHLY, FYNNEI. This CDR3 is 11 amino acids long. The CDR3 sequence: CASSSATEAFF. The CDR3 nucleotides read TGTGCCAGCAGTTCCGCGACTGAAGCTTTCTTT.

The V and J genes are TRBV2 and TRBJ2-1; no firm D call. The CDR3 has 17 amino acids. Trimming stripped 4 bases from V and 2 bases from J, with 18 bases between. In germline, CDR1 is SNHLY, CDR2 FYNNEI. In nucleotides, the CDR3 is TGTGCCAGCAGTGGCCAACTGCGGAGAGGAACCTACAATGAGCAGTTCTTC. Amino acid sequence: CASSGQLRRGTYNEQFF.

In this sample, this clone turned up a few times. This rearrangement joins TRBV6-5 to TRBJ1-1; weak D call: TRBD1 (5 bases). The germline CDR1 and CDR2 sequences are MNHEY and SVGAGI. Trimming removed 5 bases from V and 4 bases from J, with 17 bases in between. The CDR3 consists of 15 residues. CDR3 in amino acids: CASSPPGRVGTEAFF. Here the CDR3 DNA reads TGTGCCAGCAGTCCCCCGGGCAGGGTTGGCACTGAAGCTTTCTTT.